These T cell receptor beta chains were read from a single sample in a study of PD-L1 blockade in urothelial cancer. Assay used: immunoSEQ multiplex PCR; TCRdb lists only in-frame clones, some missing. The profile covers roughly 90,000 clones, with 70% to 90% appearing a single time and about 1% taken by the ten largest. The source material was PBMCs, sampled around atezolizumab (anti-PD-L1) treatment. The receptors originated from a woman at least 80 years old with urothelial cancer. The CDR3 runs from the conserved cysteine through the conserved F or W. D genes are given only for firm matches. Not every row has a clone size; where given, it reads once, few, many or a size class.

V gene	D gene	clone size	J gene	CDR3 protein	CDR3 DNA
TRBV6-1	TRBD1	NA	TRBJ2-1	CASSLQGAAMDEQFF	TGTGCCAGCAGTCTTCAGGGGGCAGCGATGGATGAGCAGTTCTTC
TRBV5-6	NA	NA	TRBJ1-4	CASSLDGGMYEKLFF	TGTGCCAGCAGCTTGGATGGGGGGATGTATGAAAAACTGTTTTTT
TRBV4-1	NA	NA	TRBJ2-7	CASSQVIRSGKDYEQYF	TGCGCCAGCAGCCAAGTGATTCGTTCAGGCAAGGACTACGAGCAGTACTTC
TRBV28	NA	NA	TRBJ1-5	CASSLTGLSNQPQHF	TGTGCCAGCAGTTTAACGGGGTTGAGCAATCAGCCCCAGCATTTT
TRBV7-9	NA	once	TRBJ2-6	CASSDRGDTLPSGANVLTF	TGTGCCAGCAGCGATAGAGGGGACACCCTTCCGTCTGGGGCCAACGTCCTGACTTTC
TRBV19	TRBD2	few	TRBJ2-7	CASSRLAGDSYEQYF	TGTGCCAGTAGTAGGCTAGCGGGAGATTCCTACGAGCAGTACTTC
TRBV7-9	NA	NA	TRBJ2-2	CASSVGASTGELFF	TGTGCCAGCAGCGTAGGGGCGTCGACCGGGGAGCTGTTTTTT
TRBV6-6	NA	NA	TRBJ1-3	CASSWTSSGNTIYF	TGTGCCAGCAGTTGGACTAGCTCTGGAAACACCATATATTTT
TRBV7-9	NA	few	TRBJ2-1	CASSPGRFSYNEQFF	TGTGCCAGCAGCCCCGGCAGGTTCTCCTACAATGAGCAGTTCTTC
TRBV5-4	NA	NA	TRBJ2-5	CASSAGQQETQYF	TGTGCCAGCAGCGCGGGGCAGCAAGAGACCCAGTACTTC
TRBV30	TRBD1	NA	TRBJ1-1	CACQGAWGTEAFF	TGTGCCTGCCAGGGGGCATGGGGCACTGAAGCTTTCTTT
TRBV18	NA	NA	TRBJ1-4	CASSRYRAGDEKLFF	TGTGCCAGCTCACGATACAGGGCAGGGGATGAAAAACTGTTTTTT
TRBV30	NA	NA	TRBJ2-3	CAWSVLGTSTDTQYF	TGTGCCTGGAGTGTACTCGGGACTAGCACAGATACGCAGTATTTT
TRBV6-1	TRBD2	NA	TRBJ2-1	CASSERLAGFYNEQFF	TGTGCCAGCAGTGAAAGGCTAGCGGGCTTCTACAATGAGCAGTTCTTC
TRBV5-1	TRBD1	few	TRBJ2-7	CASSSQGTVSYEQYF	TGCGCCAGCAGCTCCCAAGGGACAGTCTCCTACGAGCAGTACTTC
TRBV28	NA	NA	TRBJ2-7	CASRPSGTLTYEQYF	TGTGCCAGCAGGCCCTCCGGGACACTAACCTACGAGCAGTACTTC
TRBV28	NA	NA	TRBJ1-4	CASSLPWGVEKLFF	TGTGCCAGCAGTTTACCCTGGGGCGTTGAAAAACTGTTTTTT
TRBV7-3	NA	NA	TRBJ2-3	CASSRVGGVGTDTQYF	TGTGCCAGCAGCCGAGTAGGGGGGGTGGGCACAGATACGCAGTATTTT
TRBV6-5	TRBD1	NA	TRBJ2-5	CASSSPGGGETQYF	TGTGCCAGCAGTTCCCCAGGGGGCGGGGAGACCCAGTACTTC
TRBV19	TRBD1	NA	TRBJ2-7	CASSTWDREEEQYF	TGTGCCAGTAGTACTTGGGACAGGGAGGAGGAGCAGTACTTC
TRBV2	NA	NA	TRBJ1-1	CASSPDRGEAFF	TGTGCCAGCAGTCCAGACCGGGGAGAAGCTTTCTTT
TRBV28	NA	once	TRBJ1-1	CASSFLPENTEAFF	TGTGCCAGCAGTTTCCTCCCAGAGAACACTGAAGCTTTCTTT
TRBV5-4	NA	NA	TRBJ1-1	CASSPSQTVNTEAFF	TGTGCCAGCAGCCCCTCCCAGACAGTGAACACTGAAGCTTTCTTT
TRBV27	TRBD2	once	TRBJ2-4	CASSFERGNIQYF	TGTGCCAGCAGTTTTGAGCGGGGAAACATTCAGTACTTC
TRBV19	TRBD2	once	TRBJ2-7	CASSISSGRSYEQYF	TGTGCCAGTAGTATAAGTAGCGGGAGGTCCTACGAGCAGTACTTC
TRBV10-3	TRBD2	NA	TRBJ2-7	CAISAGTSGSEQYF	TGTGCCATCAGTGCCGGGACTAGCGGGAGTGAGCAGTACTTC
TRBV19	NA	NA	TRBJ1-4	CASSTGTRSTTNEKLFF	TGTGCCAGTTCTACCGGGACAAGGTCGACAACTAATGAAAAACTGTTTTTT
TRBV15	NA	NA	TRBJ1-5	CATSPLNQPQHF	TGTGCCACCAGCCCCTTGAATCAGCCCCAGCATTTT
TRBV7-8	NA	NA	TRBJ1-3	CASSLAVSGASGNTIYF	TGTGCCAGCAGCTTAGCGGTATCAGGGGCGTCTGGAAACACCATATATTTT
TRBV19	TRBD1	NA	TRBJ1-5	CASQRLRGDQPQHF	TGTGCCAGCCAAAGACTCAGGGGGGATCAGCCCCAGCATTTT
TRBV19	NA	NA	TRBJ1-5	CASSIDPGSNQPQHF	TGTGCCAGTAGTATAGATCCCGGTAGCAATCAGCCCCAGCATTTT
TRBV6-4	NA	NA	TRBJ2-1	CASSDSGRWDEQFF	TGTGCCAGCAGTGACTCAGGGAGATGGGATGAGCAGTTCTTC
TRBV6-1	NA	NA	TRBJ2-1	CASSETAASYNEQFF	TGTGCCAGCAGTGAAACAGCGGCCTCCTACAATGAGCAGTTCTTC
TRBV30	TRBD1	few	TRBJ2-2	CAWSGRDRATGELFF	TGTGCCTGGAGTGGACGGGACAGGGCTACCGGGGAGCTGTTTTTT
TRBV29-1	NA	NA	TRBJ2-1	CSVEPQGLLIYNEQFF	TGCAGCGTTGAACCGCAGGGGCTACTAATCTACAATGAGCAGTTCTTC
TRBV6-1	TRBD2	NA	TRBJ2-7	CASSVAGAGYEQYF	TGTGCCAGCAGCGTAGCGGGAGCGGGGTACGAGCAGTACTTC
TRBV11-3	TRBD2	few	TRBJ2-1	CASSLAGRASYNEQFF	TGTGCCAGCAGCTTAGCGGGGAGGGCTTCCTACAATGAGCAGTTCTTC
TRBV6-1	TRBD1	NA	TRBJ2-7	CATDETGGSDEQYF	TGTGCCACCGACGAAACAGGGGGCAGCGACGAGCAGTACTTC
TRBV11-2	TRBD1	NA	TRBJ2-7	CASSLVGSGTGFYEQYF	TGTGCCAGCAGCTTAGTCGGTTCCGGGACAGGGTTCTACGAGCAGTACTTC
TRBV6-5	TRBD2	once	TRBJ2-1	CASGGVNNEQFF	TGTGCCAGCGGGGGGGTTAACAATGAGCAGTTCTTC
TRBV5-4	NA	NA	TRBJ2-7	CASSLLQGFHEQYF	TGTGCCAGCAGCTTGCTACAGGGTTTCCACGAGCAGTACTTC
TRBV27	NA	NA	TRBJ2-7	CASSSSRVAEISYEQYF	TGTGCCAGCAGTTCCTCTAGAGTAGCGGAGATCTCCTACGAGCAGTACTTC
TRBV7-9	TRBD2	NA	TRBJ2-3	CASSSYAGGPDTQYF	TGTGCCAGCAGCTCGTATGCGGGGGGTCCAGATACGCAGTATTTT
TRBV7-3	TRBD2	NA	TRBJ2-5	CASSLGLAGGHETQYF	TGTGCCAGCAGCTTGGGACTAGCGGGAGGTCACGAGACCCAGTACTTC
TRBV9	TRBD1	NA	TRBJ1-1	CASMGTGSGTEAFF	TGTGCCAGCATGGGGACAGGGAGTGGCACTGAAGCTTTCTTT
TRBV7-3	NA	NA	TRBJ1-1	CASSLASGASTEAFF	TGTGCCAGCAGCTTAGCCTCAGGGGCCAGTACTGAAGCTTTCTTT
TRBV25-1	NA	NA	TRBJ1-5	CASSGINQPQHF	TGTGCCAGCAGTGGTATAAATCAGCCCCAGCATTTT
TRBV28	NA	once	TRBJ1-2	CASSLVAGPYGYTF	TGTGCCAGCAGTTTAGTCGCAGGGCCCTATGGCTACACCTTC
TRBV5-1	TRBD1	once	TRBJ2-1	CASSEPPIPGTVSSYNEQFF	TGCGCCAGCAGCGAGCCACCAATCCCCGGGACAGTGAGCTCCTACAATGAGCAGTTCTTC
TRBV7-9	NA	NA	TRBJ2-5	CASMIPGRETQYF	TGTGCCAGCATGATTCCCGGGAGAGAGACCCAGTACTTC
TRBV27	NA	NA	TRBJ1-3	CASSPRGTGNTIYF	TGTGCCAGCAGTCCCCGGGGGACTGGAAACACCATATATTTT
TRBV15	NA	NA	TRBJ2-3	CATSRPQTSNTQYF	TGTGCCACCAGCAGACCCCAGACTAGTAATACGCAGTATTTT